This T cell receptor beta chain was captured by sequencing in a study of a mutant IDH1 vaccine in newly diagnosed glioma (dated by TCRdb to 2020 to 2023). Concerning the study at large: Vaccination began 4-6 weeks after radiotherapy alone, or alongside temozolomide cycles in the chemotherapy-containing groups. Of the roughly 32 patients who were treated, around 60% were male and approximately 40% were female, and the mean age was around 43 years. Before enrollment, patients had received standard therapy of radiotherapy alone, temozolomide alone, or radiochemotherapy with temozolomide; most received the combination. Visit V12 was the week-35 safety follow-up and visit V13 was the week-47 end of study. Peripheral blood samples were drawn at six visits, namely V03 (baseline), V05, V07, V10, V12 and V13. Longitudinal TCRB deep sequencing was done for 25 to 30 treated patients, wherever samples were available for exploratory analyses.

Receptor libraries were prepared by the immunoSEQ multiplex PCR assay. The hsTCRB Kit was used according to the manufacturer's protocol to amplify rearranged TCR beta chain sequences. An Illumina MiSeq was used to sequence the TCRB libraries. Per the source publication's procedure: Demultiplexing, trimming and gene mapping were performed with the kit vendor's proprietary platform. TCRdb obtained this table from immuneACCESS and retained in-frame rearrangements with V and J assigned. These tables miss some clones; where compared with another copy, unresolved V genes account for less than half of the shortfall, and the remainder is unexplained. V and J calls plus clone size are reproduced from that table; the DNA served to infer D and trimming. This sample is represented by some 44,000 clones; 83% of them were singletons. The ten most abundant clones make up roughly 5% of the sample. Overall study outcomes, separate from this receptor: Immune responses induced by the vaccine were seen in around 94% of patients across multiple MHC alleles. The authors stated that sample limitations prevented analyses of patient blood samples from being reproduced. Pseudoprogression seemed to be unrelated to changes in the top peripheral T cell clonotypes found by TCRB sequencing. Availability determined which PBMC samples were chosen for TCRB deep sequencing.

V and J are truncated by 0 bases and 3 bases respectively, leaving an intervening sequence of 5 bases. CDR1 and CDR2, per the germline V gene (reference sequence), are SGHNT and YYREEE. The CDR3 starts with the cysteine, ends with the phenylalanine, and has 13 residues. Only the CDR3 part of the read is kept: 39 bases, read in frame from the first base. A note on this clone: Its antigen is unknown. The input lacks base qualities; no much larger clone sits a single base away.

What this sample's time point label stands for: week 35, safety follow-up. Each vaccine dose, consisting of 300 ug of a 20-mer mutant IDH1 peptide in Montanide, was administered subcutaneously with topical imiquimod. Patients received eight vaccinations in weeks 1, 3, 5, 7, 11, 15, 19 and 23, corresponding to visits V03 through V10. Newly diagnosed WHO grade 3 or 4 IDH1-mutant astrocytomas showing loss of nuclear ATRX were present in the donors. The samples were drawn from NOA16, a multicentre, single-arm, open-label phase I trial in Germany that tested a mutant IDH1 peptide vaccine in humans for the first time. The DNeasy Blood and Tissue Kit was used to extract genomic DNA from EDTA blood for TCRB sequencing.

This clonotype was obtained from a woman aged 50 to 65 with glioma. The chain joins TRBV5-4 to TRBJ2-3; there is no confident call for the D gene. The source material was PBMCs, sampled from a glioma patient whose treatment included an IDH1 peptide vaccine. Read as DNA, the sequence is TGTGCCAGCAGCTTGGCGGGTACAGATACGCAGTATTTT. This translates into CASSLAGTDTQYF.